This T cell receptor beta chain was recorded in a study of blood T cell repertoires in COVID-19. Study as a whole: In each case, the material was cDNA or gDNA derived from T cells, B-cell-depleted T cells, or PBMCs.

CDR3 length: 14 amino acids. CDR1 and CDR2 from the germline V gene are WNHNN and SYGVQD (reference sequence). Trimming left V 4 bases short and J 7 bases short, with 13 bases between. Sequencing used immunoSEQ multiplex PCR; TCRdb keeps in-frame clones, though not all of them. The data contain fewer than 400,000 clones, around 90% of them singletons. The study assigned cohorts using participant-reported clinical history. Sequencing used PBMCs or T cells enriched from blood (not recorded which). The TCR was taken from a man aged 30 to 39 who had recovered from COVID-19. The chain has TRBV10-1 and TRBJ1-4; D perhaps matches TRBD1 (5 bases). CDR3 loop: CASSVGGVPEKLFF. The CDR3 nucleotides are TGCGCCAGCAGTGTGGGGGGGGTACCTGAAAAACTGTTTTTT.